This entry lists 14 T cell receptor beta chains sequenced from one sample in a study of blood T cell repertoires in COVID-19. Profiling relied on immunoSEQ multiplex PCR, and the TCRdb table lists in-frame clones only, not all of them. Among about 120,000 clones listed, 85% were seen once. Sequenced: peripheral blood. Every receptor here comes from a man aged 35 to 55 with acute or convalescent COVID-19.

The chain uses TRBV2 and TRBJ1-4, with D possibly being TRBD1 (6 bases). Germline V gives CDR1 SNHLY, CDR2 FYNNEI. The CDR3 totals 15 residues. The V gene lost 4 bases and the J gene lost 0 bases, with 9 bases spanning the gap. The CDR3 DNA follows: TGTGCCAGCAGTGCCTCAGGGGCAACTAATGAAAAACTGTTTTTT. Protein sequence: CASSASGATNEKLFF.

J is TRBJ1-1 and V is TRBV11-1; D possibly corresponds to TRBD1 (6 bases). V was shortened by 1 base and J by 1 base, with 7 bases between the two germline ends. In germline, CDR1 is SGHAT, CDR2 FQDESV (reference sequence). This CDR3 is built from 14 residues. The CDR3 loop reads CASSLEDRNTEAFF. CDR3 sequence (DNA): TGTGCCAGCAGCTTAGAGGACAGGAACACTGAAGCTTTCTTT.

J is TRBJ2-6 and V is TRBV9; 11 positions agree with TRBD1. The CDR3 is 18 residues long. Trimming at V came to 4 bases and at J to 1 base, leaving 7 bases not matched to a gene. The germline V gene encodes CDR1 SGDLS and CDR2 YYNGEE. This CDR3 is CASSFPGQGGSGANVLTF. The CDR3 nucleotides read TGTGCCAGCAGCTTCCCGGGACAGGGGGGATCTGGGGCCAACGTCCTGACTTTC.

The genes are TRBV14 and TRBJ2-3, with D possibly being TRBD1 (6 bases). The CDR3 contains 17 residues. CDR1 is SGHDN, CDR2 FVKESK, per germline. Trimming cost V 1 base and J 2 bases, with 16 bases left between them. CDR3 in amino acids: CASSQGGTPLFTDTQYF. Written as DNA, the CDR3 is TGTGCCAGCAGCCAAGGTGGGACACCGCTTTTCACAGATACGCAGTATTTT.

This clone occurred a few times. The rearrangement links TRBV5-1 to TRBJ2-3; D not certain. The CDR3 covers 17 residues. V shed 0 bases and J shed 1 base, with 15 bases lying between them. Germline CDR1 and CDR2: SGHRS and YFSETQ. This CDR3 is CASSLANSGFGTDTQYF. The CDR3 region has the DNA TGCGCCAGCAGCTTGGCCAACAGTGGTTTCGGCACAGATACGCAGTATTTT.

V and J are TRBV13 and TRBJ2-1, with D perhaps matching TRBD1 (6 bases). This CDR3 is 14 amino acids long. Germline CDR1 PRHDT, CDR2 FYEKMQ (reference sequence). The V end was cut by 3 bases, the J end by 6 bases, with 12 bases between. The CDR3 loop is CASSLTRGSNEQFF. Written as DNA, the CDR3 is TGTGCCAGCAGCTTGACGAGGGGGTCCAATGAGCAGTTCTTC.

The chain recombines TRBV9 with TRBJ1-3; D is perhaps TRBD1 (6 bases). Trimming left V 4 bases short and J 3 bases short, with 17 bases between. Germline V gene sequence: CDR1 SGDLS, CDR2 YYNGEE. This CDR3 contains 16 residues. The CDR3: CASSPDTGYYGNTIYF. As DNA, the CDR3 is TGTGCCAGCAGCCCAGATACAGGGTATTATGGAAACACCATATATTTT.

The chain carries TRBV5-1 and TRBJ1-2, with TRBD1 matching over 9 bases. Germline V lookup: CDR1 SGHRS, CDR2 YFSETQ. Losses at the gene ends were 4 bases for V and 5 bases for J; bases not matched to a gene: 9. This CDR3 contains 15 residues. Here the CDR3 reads CASSETGGRGYGYTF. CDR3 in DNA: TGCGCCAGCAGCGAAACAGGGGGCCGGGGGTATGGCTACACCTTC.

CDR3 coding DNA: TGTGCCAGCAGTCCTAACGGGGACACCTATGGCTACACCTTC. This sequence encodes CASSPNGDTYGYTF. V and J are TRBV2 and TRBJ1-2; TRBD1 might be the D (6 bases). Between the trimmed V and J ends, which lost 5 bases and 4 bases, there was a span of 14 bases. The CDR3 is 14 residues long. Per the germline V gene, CDR1 is SNHLY and CDR2 is FYNNEI.

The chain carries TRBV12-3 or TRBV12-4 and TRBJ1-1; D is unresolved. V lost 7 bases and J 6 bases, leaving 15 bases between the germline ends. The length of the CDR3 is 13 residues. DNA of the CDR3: TGTGCCAGCAACCGCATTGGCGGTGCTGAAGCTTTCTTT. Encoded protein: CASNRIGGAEAFF.

The CDR3 DNA reads as TGTGCCAGCACTGACCCCGGGACTAGCGGGGGGGCATATGAGCAGTTCTTC. Its translation is CASTDPGTSGGAYEQFF. The J gene is TRBJ2-1, the V gene TRBV21-1; the D call in the table, TRBD2, was not verified against the DNA. TRBV21-1 is tagged as a pseudogene. The CDR3 is 17 residues long.

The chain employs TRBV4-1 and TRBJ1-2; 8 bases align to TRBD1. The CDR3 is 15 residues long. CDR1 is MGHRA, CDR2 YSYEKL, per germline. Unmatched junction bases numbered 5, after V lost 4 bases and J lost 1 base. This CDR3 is CASSPGTGVNYGYTF. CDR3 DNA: TGCGCCAGCAGCCCGGGGACAGGAGTTAACTATGGCTACACCTTC.

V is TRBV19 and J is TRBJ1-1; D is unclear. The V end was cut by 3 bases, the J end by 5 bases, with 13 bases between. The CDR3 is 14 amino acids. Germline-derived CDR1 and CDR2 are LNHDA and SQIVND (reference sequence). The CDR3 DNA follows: TGTGCCAGTAGTATTGGAGCTGTACGGACTGAAGCTTTCTTT. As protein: CASSIGAVRTEAFF.

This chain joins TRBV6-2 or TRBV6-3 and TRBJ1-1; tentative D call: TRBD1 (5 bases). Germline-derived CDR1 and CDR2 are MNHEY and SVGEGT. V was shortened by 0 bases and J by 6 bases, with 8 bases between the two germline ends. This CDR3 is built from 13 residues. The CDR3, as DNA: TGTGCCAGCAGTTACTCAGGGACTCCTGAAGCTTTCTTT. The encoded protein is CASSYSGTPEAFF.